Sequencing of this TCR beta chain was carried out in a study of shared clonotypes between healthy human individuals. There are 15 residues in the CDR3. V was pared by 4 bases and J by 5 bases, with 7 bases of the junction left unmatched. The germline V gene has CDR1 SGHAT and CDR2 FQNNGV. Assay used: immunoSEQ multiplex PCR; TCRdb lists only in-frame clones, some missing. Of about 340,000 clones detected, roughly 80% appear once; the ten largest clones hold under 11%. This chain joins TRBV11-2 and TRBJ2-2, with 7 bases identical to TRBD1. Sequenced: memory CD4+ T cells sorted from blood. Subset of the sample: CD45RA-negative fraction. The receptor comes from a man younger than 45 in good health. The CDR3: CASSWGQHLTGELFF. The CDR3 DNA follows: TGTGCCAGCAGCTGGGGACAGCACCTAACCGGGGAGCTGTTTTTT.